Below are 27 T cell receptor beta chains sequenced from a single sample in a study of cytomegalovirus exposure and HLA in healthy donors. The PCR ran on 60 Vbeta and 13 Jbeta primers. The assay was immunoSEQ multiplex PCR, and TCRdb's table has in-frame clones only and misses some. The profile shows 100,000 to 150,000 clones, approximately 80% of them singletons. The sequenced sample was PBMCs. These receptors were obtained from a middle-aged woman in good health and CMV-seronegative.

Notes on this clone: At one end, the junction sequence differs from germline, possibly due to a read error. V gene TRBV30 combines with J gene TRBJ2-7; D may be TRBD2 (5 bases). CDR1 GTSNPN and CDR2 SVGIG come from the germline V gene (reference sequence). This CDR3 has 10 residues. CDR3 coding DNA: TGCCACCCCGAGGGTAACGAGCAGTACTTC. Amino acids: CHPEGNEQYF.

DNA for the CDR3: TGTGCCAGCAGCTCCCGGGGTGGTAGCGGGAGGGCGTTGTCCTACGAGCAGTACTTC. Protein product: CASSSRGGSGRALSYEQYF. The rearrangement links TRBV5-8 to TRBJ2-7, with TRBD2 matching over 11 bases. With 3 bases clipped from V and 1 base from J, the junction kept 15 bases outside the gene matches. In germline, CDR1 is SGHTS, CDR2 YDEGEE. The CDR3 spans 19 residues.

The J gene is TRBJ2-7, the V gene TRBV27, with 10 bases that match TRBD1. The trim removed 6 bases at V and 3 bases at J, leaving 20 bases unmatched. This CDR3 spans 19 amino acids. Germline V gives CDR1 MNHEY, CDR2 SMNVEV (reference sequence). The CDR3 bases are TGTGCCAGCAGGCGTCCGGGACAGGGGTTAGCGGGAAGACTCTACGAGCAGTACTTC. Translating it yields CASRRPGQGLAGRLYEQYF.

The chain combines TRBV28 with TRBJ2-3, with TRBD1 matching over 8 bases. The trim removed 5 bases at V and 4 bases at J, leaving 8 bases unmatched. CDR3 length: 15 amino acids. Germline lookup yields CDR1 MDHEN and CDR2 SYDVKM. The CDR3 bases are TGTGCCAGCAGTCCAGACAGGGGTCGGGCAGATACGCAGTATTTT. It codes for CASSPDRGRADTQYF.

In DNA, the CDR3 is TGTGCCAGCAGCTTAGGTGTCGGGGCAGGGGGCGAGGAGAACTATGGCTACACCTTC. This encodes CASSLGVGAGGEENYGYTF. The rearrangement links TRBV11-2 to TRBJ1-2; 8 bases agree with TRBD1. The CDR3 has 19 amino acids. CDR1 and CDR2 from the germline V gene are SGHAT and FQNNGV. Trimming removed 1 base from V and 2 bases from J; junction bases left unmatched: 15.

V is TRBV5-1 and J is TRBJ1-2; tentative D call: TRBD1 (6 bases). The ends were cut back, 7 bases at V and 0 bases at J, with 19 bases in the middle. Germline V gene lookup returns CDR1 SGHRS and CDR2 YFSETQ. CDR3 length: 16 amino acids. This CDR3 is CASGLGGGNTNYGYTF. The CDR3, as DNA: TGCGCCAGCGGCCTAGGGGGGGGGAACACTAACTATGGCTACACCTTC.

V usage is TRBV28 and J usage is TRBJ2-7, with 8 bases matching TRBD1. This CDR3 contains 15 residues. Germline loops: CDR1 MDHEN, CDR2 SYDVKM. The trim removed 2 bases at V and 3 bases at J, leaving 6 bases unmatched. The DNA of the CDR3 is TGTGCCAGCAGTTTAGAGGCAGGGGGCATCTACGAGCAGTACTTC. This encodes CASSLEAGGIYEQYF.

In DNA, the CDR3 is TGTGCCAGCAGCTTAGTTAGCGGGGGAAACCAAGAGACCCAGTACTTC. Protein: CASSLVSGGNQETQYF. The gene calls are TRBV7-7 and TRBJ2-5, with 9 bases fitting TRBD2. The CDR3 spans 16 residues. From germline, CDR1 is SSHAT and CDR2 FNYEAQ (reference sequence). With 1 base clipped from V and 0 bases from J, the junction kept 3 bases outside the gene matches.

This clone has a handful of counts. CDR3 DNA sequence: TGTGCCAGCAGCCAAGATCCACGCGGTTCCTACAATGAGCAGTTCTTC. It is translated as CASSQDPRGSYNEQFF. J is TRBJ2-1 and V is TRBV4-2; D is undetermined. V lost 0 bases, J lost 1 base, and 10 bases lay in between. Germline V lookup: CDR1 LGHNA, CDR2 YNFKEQ. The CDR3 runs to 16 residues.

The chain joins TRBV6-5 to TRBJ2-5; a possible D gene is TRBD2 (6 bases). CDR1 MNHEY and CDR2 SVGAGI come from the germline V gene. The CDR3 totals 16 residues. V was trimmed by 3 bases and J by 2 bases, leaving 16 bases between them. CDR3 nucleotides: TGTGCCAGCAGTTATTTTGACGGGAGTGGTCAAGAGACCCAGTACTTC. Encoded protein: CASSYFDGSGQETQYF.

The chain has TRBV5-6 and TRBJ1-3; D is perhaps TRBD1 (6 bases). V lost 4 bases and J lost 2, with 13 bases in between. CDR3 length: 15 residues. In germline, CDR1 is SGHDT, CDR2 YYEEEE. The CDR3: CASSGGGGAGNTIYF. The CDR3 DNA follows: TGTGCCAGCAGCGGAGGGGGGGGAGCTGGAAACACCATATATTTT. Full variable domain (remainder filled in from reference TRBV5-6 and TRBJ1-3): DAGVTQSPTHLIKTRGQQVTLRCSPKSGHDTVSWYQQALGQGPQFIFQYYEEEERQRGNFPDRFSGHQFPNYSSELNVNALLLGDSALYLCASSGGGGAGNTIYFGEGSWLTVV.

This clone was observed a few times. The rearrangement uses TRBV9 and TRBJ2-7, with 8 bases that match TRBD2. Germline trimming cut 2 bases from V and 5 bases from J; bases unmatched to any gene: 3. Germline V lookup: CDR1 SGDLS, CDR2 YYNGEE. This CDR3 is 13 amino acids long. CDR3 in amino acids: CASSVGLVDEQYF. CDR3 DNA: TGTGCCAGCAGCGTGGGACTAGTTGACGAGCAGTACTTC. Full variable domain (outside the CDR3, taken from reference TRBV9 and TRBJ2-7): DSGVTQTPKHLITATGQRVTLRCSPRSGDLSVYWYQQSLDQGLQFLIQYYNGEERAKGNILERFSAQQFPDLHSELNLSSLELGDSALYFCASSVGLVDEQYFGPGTRLTVT.

The V call is TRBV4-2, the J call TRBJ1-1; D gene uncertain. V was cut by 1 base and J by 1 base, with 10 bases left in between. The CDR3 covers 15 residues. The germline CDR1 and CDR2 sequences are LGHNA and YNFKEQ. Here the CDR3 DNA reads TGTGCCAGCAGCCAAGTCGTGCAGAAGAACACTGAAGCTTTCTTT. It is translated as CASSQVVQKNTEAFF.

The chain employs TRBV19 and TRBJ1-2; 7 bases are a match to TRBD1. This CDR3 has 13 residues. Losses at the gene ends were 5 bases for V and 4 bases for J; bases not matched to a gene: 4. CDR1 is LNHDA and CDR2 is SQIVND in the germline V gene (reference sequence). The CDR3 sequence: CASSFGTAYGYTF. The CDR3, as DNA: TGTGCCAGTAGTTTCGGGACAGCCTATGGCTACACCTTC.

This chain joins TRBV18 and TRBJ1-2; D gene uncertain. CDR1 is KGHSH and CDR2 is LQKENI in the germline V gene. This CDR3 contains 15 residues. The ends were cut back, 0 bases at V and 4 bases at J, with 12 bases in the middle. The CDR3 bases are TGTGCCAGCTCACCACCGGAGGAAAGAGTCTATGGCTACACCTTC. Translation gives CASSPPEERVYGYTF. Variable domain in full (rest from reference TRBV18 and TRBJ1-2): NAGVMQNPRHLVRRRGQEARLRCSPMKGHSHVYWYRQLPEEGLKFMVYLQKENIIDESGMPKERFSAEFPKEGPSILRIQQVVRGDSAAYFCASSPPEERVYGYTFGSGTRLTVV.

The chain recombines TRBV18 with TRBJ2-7, with 8 bases aligning to TRBD2. This CDR3 has 15 amino acids. CDR1 is KGHSH, CDR2 LQKENI, per germline. V lost 2 bases and J lost 1; bases outside the gene matches: 4. The CDR3 sequence is CASSPSAGGSYEQYF. The DNA of the CDR3 is TGTGCCAGCTCACCATCCGCGGGAGGATCCTACGAGCAGTACTTC. Full variable domain (rest looked up from reference TRBV18 and TRBJ2-7): NAGVMQNPRHLVRRRGQEARLRCSPMKGHSHVYWYRQLPEEGLKFMVYLQKENIIDESGMPKERFSAEFPKEGPSILRIQQVVRGDSAAYFCASSPSAGGSYEQYFGPGTRLTVT.

The J gene is TRBJ2-3, the V gene TRBV19, with TRBD2 identical over 10 bases. J gave up 1 base and V 5 bases, and 9 bases lay outside the gene matches. This CDR3 comprises 17 residues. The germline V gene has CDR1 LNHDA and CDR2 SQIVND (reference sequence). The chain's CDR3 is CASSYSGRPLGTDTQYF. CDR3 coding DNA: TGTGCCAGTAGTTATAGCGGGAGGCCTCTGGGCACAGATACGCAGTATTTT.

The chain joins TRBV7-2 to TRBJ1-2, with a possible D match to TRBD1 (6 bases). V was pared by 1 base and J by 4 bases, with 22 bases between. Per germline, CDR1 SGHTA and CDR2 FQGNSA. This CDR3 has 18 amino acids. CDR3 region: CASSLGWGPAGEGYGYTF. For the CDR3, the DNA is TGTGCCAGCAGCTTAGGTTGGGGCCCGGCAGGGGAGGGCTATGGCTACACCTTC.

The chain carries TRBV28 and TRBJ2-1; possibly TRBD2 for D (5 bases). The CDR3 loop spans 15 amino acids. CDR1 and CDR2 (germline): MDHEN, SYDVKM. The V end was cut by 7 bases, the J end by 4 bases, with 17 bases between. CDR3 nucleotide sequence: TGTGCCAGCACGGAGCGGCTAGCCTCTTACAATGAGCAGTTCTTC. Translated: CASTERLASYNEQFF.

The chain links TRBV5-1 to TRBJ1-1; D is unclear. The CDR3 has 13 residues. Germline V gene lookup returns CDR1 SGHRS and CDR2 YFSETQ. The V end lost 2 bases, the J end lost 5 bases, and 10 bases lay between the germline ends. CDR3 in amino acids: CASSFLGETEAFF. CDR3 nucleotide sequence: TGCGCCAGCAGCTTCCTCGGTGAGACTGAAGCTTTCTTT.

This clone was observed a handful of times. The V and J genes are TRBV4-1 and TRBJ1-5; D unclear. CDR3 length: 14 residues. The germline V gene encodes CDR1 MGHRA and CDR2 YSYEKL. V was clipped by 2 bases and J by 4 bases, with 9 bases between them. Here the CDR3 DNA reads TGCGCCAGCAGCCAACTACAGCTAAATCAGCCCCAGCATTTT. Translated: CASSQLQLNQPQHF.

The gene calls are TRBV27 and TRBJ2-1; 11 nucleotides line up with TRBD2. Losses at the gene ends were 4 bases for V and 3 bases for J; bases not matched to a gene: 8. Germline CDR1 and CDR2: MNHEY and SMNVEV (reference sequence). There are 17 residues in the CDR3. The CDR3 DNA sequence: TGTGCCAGCAGTTCTCCCGGGACTAGCGGATTCTACAATGAGCAGTTCTTC. This sequence encodes CASSSPGTSGFYNEQFF.

The rearrangement uses TRBV15 and TRBJ1-4, with 7 bases aligning to TRBD1. CDR3 length: 18 residues. CDR1 is LNHNV and CDR2 is YYDKDF in the germline V gene (reference sequence). The ends lost 1 base at V and 0 bases at J; junction bases unmatched: 8. The chain's CDR3 is CATSRGPGQASTNEKLFF. CDR3 DNA: TGTGCCACCAGCAGAGGTCCAGGACAGGCCTCAACTAATGAAAAACTGTTTTTT.

The chain links TRBV5-1 to TRBJ1-1, with TRBD1 matching 8 bases. The CDR3 covers 15 residues. Trimming took 1 base from V and 3 from J; bases not matched to a gene: 5. Germline CDR1 is SGHRS and CDR2 is YFSETQ. Here the CDR3 reads CASSLYLGQDTEAFF. Written as DNA, the CDR3 is TGCGCCAGCAGCTTGTATCTGGGACAGGACACTGAAGCTTTCTTT.

For the CDR3, the DNA is TGTGCCAGTAGTATGAGGGTGCCGGGAAGGACGGGTCTGGGCACAGATACGCAGTATTTT. It yields the protein CASSMRVPGRTGLGTDTQYF. The chain has TRBV19 and TRBJ2-3; maybe TRBD2 (5 bases). Germline V lookup: CDR1 LNHDA, CDR2 SQIVND (reference sequence). CDR3 size: 20 residues. The V end lost 3 bases, the J end lost 1 base, and 26 bases lay between the germline ends.

This chain joins TRBV11-3 and TRBJ1-2; D perhaps matches TRBD1 (5 bases). The length of the CDR3 is 14 residues. The V end lost 1 base, the J end lost 8 bases, and 14 bases lay between the germline ends. Germline loops: CDR1 SGHNT, CDR2 YENEEA. The CDR3 sequence is CASSLGLQVSGYTF. CDR3 nucleotides: TGTGCCAGCAGCTTAGGATTACAGGTAAGCGGCTACACCTTC.

This clone was observed a few times. This chain links TRBV27 with TRBJ1-1; 9 bases agree with TRBD1. The germline V gene has CDR1 MNHEY and CDR2 SMNVEV (reference sequence). V was pared by 2 bases and J by 5 bases, with 3 bases of the junction left unmatched. The CDR3 has 14 amino acids. The CDR3 sequence: CASSLTGGPTEAFF. The CDR3 DNA is TGTGCCAGCAGTTTAACAGGGGGCCCGACTGAAGCTTTCTTT.